These T cell receptor beta chains were read from a single sample in a study of blood T cell repertoires in COVID-19. Clones were read by immunoSEQ multiplex PCR, and TCRdb kept only the in-frame ones, dropping some. The table shows about 310,000 clones, with approximately 88% occurring only once. Material: PBMCs or T cells enriched from blood (not recorded which). These receptor sequences come from a woman younger than 30 who had recovered from COVID-19. CDR3s include the opening cysteine and the closing phenylalanine or tryptophan. A D gene is named only where the DNA matches it firmly. Not every row has a clone size; where given, it reads once, few, many or a size class.

j_call	d_call	clone_size	v_call	cdr3_aa	cdr3_nt
TRBJ2-7	-	-	TRBV5-6	CASSLTGTYEQYF	TGTGCCAGCAGCTTAACAGGTACCTACGAGCAGTACTTC
TRBJ1-1	TRBD1	once	TRBV30	CAWSDGTGGYTEAFF	TGTGCCTGGAGCGATGGGACAGGGGGTTACACTGAAGCTTTCTTT
TRBJ2-5	-	once	TRBV5-6	CASSLGAQSPGQYF	TGTGCCAGCAGCTTAGGGGCCCAGTCCCCCGGCCAGTACTTC
TRBJ2-7	-	-	TRBV19	CASTSVVGVGYEQYF	TGTGCCAGTACCTCGGTAGTGGGAGTCGGTTACGAGCAGTACTTC
TRBJ2-7	TRBD1	-	TRBV18	CASSPPTGYHLHEQYF	TGTGCCAGCTCACCACCGACAGGGTACCACCTACACGAGCAGTACTTC
TRBJ1-5	TRBD1	-	TRBV5-5	CASSRRATGGIGSNQPQHF	TGTGCCAGCAGCCGCAGGGCAACAGGGGGTATCGGGAGCAATCAGCCCCAGCATTTT
TRBJ1-5	-	-	TRBV30	CAWRTGIGNQPQHF	TGTGCCTGGAGGACGGGGATTGGAAATCAGCCCCAGCATTTT
TRBJ1-4	-	-	TRBV18	CASSPKTPKDNEKLFF	TGTGCCAGCTCACCGAAGACACCTAAAGATAATGAAAAACTGTTTTTT
TRBJ2-6	-	-	TRBV5-1	CASSPISGANVLTF	TGCGCCAGCAGCCCCATCTCTGGGGCCAACGTCCTGACTTTC
TRBJ2-6	-	-	TRBV5-1	CASSSSGTSITGANVLTF	TGCGCCAGCAGCTCATCCGGGACATCCATAACTGGGGCCAACGTCCTGACTTTC
TRBJ2-2	-	-	TRBV6-2/TRBV6-3	CASSFLRDTGELFF	TGTGCCAGCAGTTTCCTTCGGGACACCGGGGAGCTGTTTTTT
TRBJ1-2	-	-	TRBV29-1	CSVEGDNYGYTF	TGCAGCGTCGAGGGGGATAACTATGGCTACACCTTC
TRBJ1-2	-	once	TRBV7-2	CASSPTDSTIYGYTF	TGTGCCAGCAGCCCTACAGACAGCACTATCTATGGCTACACCTTC
TRBJ2-5	-	-	TRBV7-9	CASRTGDRETQYF	TGTGCCAGCAGAACGGGGGACCGTGAGACCCAGTACTTC
TRBJ2-3	-	-	TRBV28	CASSFSGLKDTQYF	TGTGCCAGCAGTTTCTCAGGGTTAAAGGATACGCAGTATTTT
TRBJ2-3	TRBD1	-	TRBV18	CASSLGTASTDTQYF	TGTGCCAGCTCACTTGGGACAGCAAGCACAGATACGCAGTATTTT
TRBJ1-5	TRBD1	-	TRBV18	CASSPTGGAGNQPQHF	TGTGCCAGCTCACCAACAGGGGGCGCGGGCAATCAGCCCCAGCATTTT
TRBJ2-7	TRBD2	-	TRBV6-5	CASSQYRGGNEQYF	TGTGCCAGCAGTCAATACCGGGGGGGGAACGAGCAGTACTTC
TRBJ1-2	-	-	TRBV28	CASSLARYGYTF	TGTGCCAGCAGTCTGGCAAGATATGGCTACACCTTC
TRBJ2-1	TRBD1	-	TRBV5-8	CASSLGSGQGENEQFF	TGTGCCAGCAGCTTGGGGTCGGGACAGGGTGAGAATGAGCAGTTCTTC
TRBJ2-1	-	-	TRBV27	CAIRPAREIHNEQFF	TGTGCCATCCGCCCGGCGAGGGAGATACACAATGAGCAGTTCTTC
TRBJ1-2	TRBD1	few	TRBV28	CASSYGTGNGYTF	TGTGCCAGCAGTTACGGGACAGGGAATGGCTACACCTTC
TRBJ1-5	-	-	TRBV28	CATTVEPNQPQHF	TGTGCCACGACAGTTGAACCTAATCAGCCCCAGCATTTT
TRBJ2-7	-	-	TRBV5-1	CASSCHLGLISIYYEQYF	TGCGCCAGCAGCTGTCACCTAGGACTTATATCCATTTACTACGAGCAGTACTTC
TRBJ2-1	-	-	TRBV28	CASSNSESSYNEQFF	TGTGCCAGCAGCAATTCGGAGAGCTCCTACAATGAGCAGTTCTTC
TRBJ1-1	-	-	TRBV4-3	CASSLYSAMNTEAFF	TGCGCCAGCAGCCTCTACAGTGCTATGAACACTGAAGCTTTCTTT
TRBJ2-1	TRBD1	-	TRBV5-1	CASSLRQGHNEQFF	TGCGCCAGCAGCCTTCGACAGGGGCACAATGAGCAGTTCTTC
TRBJ2-1	TRBD2	once	TRBV7-3	CASSLNLGGGGAVYEQFF	TGTGCCAGCAGCTTAAACTTGGGCGGCGGGGGGGCCGTCTATGAGCAGTTCTTC
TRBJ1-6	-	-	TRBV7-2	CASSLAAQANSPLHF	TGTGCCAGCAGCTTAGCCGCACAGGCAAATTCACCCCTCCACTTT
TRBJ1-4	-	-	TRBV6-5	CASAARGSDEKLFF	TGTGCCAGCGCCGCGAGAGGATCGGATGAAAAACTGTTTTTT
TRBJ1-6	-	once	TRBV30	CAITGPEASFNSPLHF	TGTGCCATTACAGGGCCGGAAGCCTCTTTTAATTCACCCCTCCACTTT
TRBJ1-4	-	-	TRBV5-1	CASSKRTSGATNEKLFF	TGCGCCAGCAGCAAGCGAACCTCAGGGGCAACTAATGAAAAACTGTTTTTT
TRBJ1-5	TRBD1	-	TRBV11-2	CASSRDRYQPQHF	TGTGCCAGCAGCCGGGACAGATATCAGCCCCAGCATTTT
TRBJ2-3	-	-	TRBV19	CASSIEGARTDTQYF	TGTGCCAGTAGTATAGAGGGGGCGCGGACAGATACGCAGTATTTT
TRBJ1-3	-	-	TRBV28	CASSLRGAVSGNTIYF	TGTGCCAGCAGTTTAAGGGGCGCCGTCTCTGGAAACACCATATATTTT
TRBJ1-5	-	-	TRBV19	CASNPDRYQPQHF	TGTGCCAGTAACCCGGACAGATATCAGCCCCAGCATTTT
TRBJ1-5	-	-	TRBV7-8	CASSGDTGRDTPRGPQHF	TGTGCCAGCAGCGGGGATACAGGGAGAGATACACCCAGGGGGCCCCAGCATTTT
TRBJ2-7	TRBD1	-	TRBV19	CASSDRGQGFSEQYF	TGTGCCAGTAGTGACAGGGGGCAAGGTTTTTCCGAGCAGTACTTC
TRBJ1-2	TRBD1	-	TRBV4-1	CASSQGDRGGYTF	TGCGCCAGCAGCCAAGGGGACAGGGGTGGCTACACCTTC
TRBJ1-3	-	-	TRBV7-9	CASSPGNRDTIYF	TGTGCCAGCAGCCCAGGGAATCGGGACACCATATATTTT
TRBJ2-5	TRBD2	-	TRBV7-9	CASSLQAGVGETQYF	TGTGCCAGCAGCTTACAAGCGGGGGTTGGCGAGACCCAGTACTTC
TRBJ2-7	TRBD2	-	TRBV5-1	CASTATSGSGSEQYF	TGCGCCAGCACCGCGACTAGCGGGAGTGGAAGCGAGCAGTACTTC
TRBJ2-7	-	-	TRBV7-6	CASSLRASRTYEQYF	TGTGCCAGCAGCTTGCGGGCCTCTCGGACCTACGAGCAGTACTTC
TRBJ2-1	-	-	TRBV3-1/TRBV3-2	CASSHFPGRGENNEQFF	TGTGCCAGCAGCCACTTCCCGGGGAGGGGGGAGAACAATGAGCAGTTCTTC
TRBJ2-7	-	-	TRBV7-2	CASSARDTYSYEQYF	TGTGCCAGCAGCGCCCGGGACACCTACTCCTACGAGCAGTACTTC
TRBJ1-1	TRBD1	-	TRBV28	CASSLFDRGLTEAFF	TGTGCCAGCAGTTTATTTGACAGGGGGCTTACTGAAGCTTTCTTT
TRBJ2-3	TRBD2	-	TRBV28	CATKPSTSGGNTDTQYF	TGTGCCACAAAACCCTCAACTAGCGGGGGGAACACAGATACGCAGTATTTT
TRBJ2-5	TRBD1	-	TRBV19	CASSISRVGQVWETQYF	TGTGCCAGTAGTATAAGTCGAGTCGGACAGGTCTGGGAGACCCAGTACTTC